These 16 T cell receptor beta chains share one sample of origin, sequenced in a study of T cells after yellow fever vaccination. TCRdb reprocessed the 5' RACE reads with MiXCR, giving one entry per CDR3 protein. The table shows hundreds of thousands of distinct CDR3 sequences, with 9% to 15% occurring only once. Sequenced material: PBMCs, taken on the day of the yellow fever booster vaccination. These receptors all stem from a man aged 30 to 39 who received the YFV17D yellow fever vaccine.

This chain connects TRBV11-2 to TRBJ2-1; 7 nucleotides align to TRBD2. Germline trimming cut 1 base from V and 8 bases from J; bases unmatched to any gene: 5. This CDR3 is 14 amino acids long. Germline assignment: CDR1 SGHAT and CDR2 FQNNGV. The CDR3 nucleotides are TGTGCCAGCAGCTTAGGCCGGGAGGCGTATGAGCAGTTCTTC. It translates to CASSLGREAYEQFF.

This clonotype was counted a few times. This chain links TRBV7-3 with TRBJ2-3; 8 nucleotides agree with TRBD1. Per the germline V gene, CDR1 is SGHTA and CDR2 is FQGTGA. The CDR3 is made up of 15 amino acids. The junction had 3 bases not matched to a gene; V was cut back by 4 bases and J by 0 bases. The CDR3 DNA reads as TGTGCCAGCAGCTACACAGGGGGTAGCACAGATACGCAGTATTTT. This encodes CASSYTGGSTDTQYF.

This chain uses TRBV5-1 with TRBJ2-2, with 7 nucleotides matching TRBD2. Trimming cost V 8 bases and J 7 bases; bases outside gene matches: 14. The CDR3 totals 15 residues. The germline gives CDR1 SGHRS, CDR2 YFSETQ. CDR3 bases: TGCGCCAGTACTACTAGCGTCCAGACGGGCGGGGAGCTGTTTTTT. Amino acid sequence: CASTTSVQTGGELFF.

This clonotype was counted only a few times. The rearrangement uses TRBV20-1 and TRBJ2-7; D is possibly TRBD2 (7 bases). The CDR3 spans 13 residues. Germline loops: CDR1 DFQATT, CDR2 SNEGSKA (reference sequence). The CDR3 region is CSPRGGLSYEQYF. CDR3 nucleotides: TGCAGCCCTAGGGGGGGTTTGAGCTACGAGCAGTACTTC.

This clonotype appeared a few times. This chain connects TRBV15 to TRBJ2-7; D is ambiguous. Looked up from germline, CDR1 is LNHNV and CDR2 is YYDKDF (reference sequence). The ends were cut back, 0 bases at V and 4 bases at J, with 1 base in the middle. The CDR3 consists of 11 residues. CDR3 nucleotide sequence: TGTGCCACCAGCAGAGAATACGAGCAGTACTTC. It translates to CATSREYEQYF. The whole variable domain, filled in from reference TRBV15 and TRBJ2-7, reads DAMVIQNPRYQVTQFGKPVTLSCSQTLNHNVMYWYQQKSSQAPKLLFHYYDKDFNNEADTPDNFQSRRPNTSFCFLDIRSPGLGDTAMYLCATSREYEQYFGPGTRLTVT.

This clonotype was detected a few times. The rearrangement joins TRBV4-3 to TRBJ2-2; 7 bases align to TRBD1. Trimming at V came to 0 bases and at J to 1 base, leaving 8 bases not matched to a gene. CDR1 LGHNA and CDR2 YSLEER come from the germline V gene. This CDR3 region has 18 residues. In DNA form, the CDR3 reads TGCGCCAGCAGCCAAGAGCGACCGAGGACAGGGAACACCGGGGAGCTGTTTTTT. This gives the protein CASSQERPRTGNTGELFF.

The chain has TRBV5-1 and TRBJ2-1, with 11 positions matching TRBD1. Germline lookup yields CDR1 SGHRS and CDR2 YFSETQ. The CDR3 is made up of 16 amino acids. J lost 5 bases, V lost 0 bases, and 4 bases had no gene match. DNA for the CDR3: TGCGCCAGCAGCTTGGGCGGGACAGGGGGGCACAATGAGCAGTTCTTC. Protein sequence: CASSLGGTGGHNEQFF.

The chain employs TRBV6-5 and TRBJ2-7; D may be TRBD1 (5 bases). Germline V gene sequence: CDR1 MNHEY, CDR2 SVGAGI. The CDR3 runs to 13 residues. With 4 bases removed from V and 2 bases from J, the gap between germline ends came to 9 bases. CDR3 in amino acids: CASSFRATYEQYF. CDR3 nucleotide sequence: TGTGCCAGCAGTTTCAGGGCAACCTACGAGCAGTACTTC.

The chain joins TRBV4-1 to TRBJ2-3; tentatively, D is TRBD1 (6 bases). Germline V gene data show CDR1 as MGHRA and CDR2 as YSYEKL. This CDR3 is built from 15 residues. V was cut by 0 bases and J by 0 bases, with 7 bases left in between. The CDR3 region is CASSQEGASTDTQYF. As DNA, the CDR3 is TGCGCCAGCAGCCAAGAGGGGGCTAGCACAGATACGCAGTATTTT.

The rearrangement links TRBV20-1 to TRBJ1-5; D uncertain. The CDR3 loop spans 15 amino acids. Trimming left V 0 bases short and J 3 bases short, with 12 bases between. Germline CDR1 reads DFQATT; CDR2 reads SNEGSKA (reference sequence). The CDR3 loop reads CSARDSGRTNQPQHF. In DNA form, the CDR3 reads TGCAGTGCTAGAGATTCCGGCAGGACCAATCAGCCCCAGCATTTT.

The CDR3 coding sequence is TGCGCCAGCAGCGGACCTCTGAGCACAGATACGCAGTATTTT. It specifies CASSGPLSTDTQYF. The chain has TRBV5-1 and TRBJ2-3; D is ambiguous. Germline CDR1 and CDR2: SGHRS and YFSETQ. This CDR3 spans 14 amino acids. Between the trimmed V and J ends, which lost 4 bases and 0 bases, there was a span of 9 bases. The whole variable domain, remainder taken from reference TRBV5-1 and TRBJ2-3, is KAGVTQTPRYLIKTRGQQVTLSCSPISGHRSVSWYQQTPGQGLQFLFEYFSETQRNKGNFPGRFSGRQFSNSRSEMNVSTLELGDSALYLCASSGPLSTDTQYFGPGTRLTVL.

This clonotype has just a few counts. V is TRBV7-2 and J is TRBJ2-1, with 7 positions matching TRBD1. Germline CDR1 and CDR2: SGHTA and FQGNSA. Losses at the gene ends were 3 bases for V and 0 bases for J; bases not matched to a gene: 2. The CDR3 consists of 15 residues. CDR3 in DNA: TGTGCCAGCAGCTTCGACAGGGCCTCCTACAATGAGCAGTTCTTC. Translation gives CASSFDRASYNEQFF.

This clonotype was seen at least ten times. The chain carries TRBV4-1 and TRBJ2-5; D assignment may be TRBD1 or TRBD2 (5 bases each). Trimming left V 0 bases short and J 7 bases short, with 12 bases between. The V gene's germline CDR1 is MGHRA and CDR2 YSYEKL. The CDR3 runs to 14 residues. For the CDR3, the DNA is TGCGCCAGCAGCCAAGAAGACGGGACGGGGACCCAGTACTTC. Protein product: CASSQEDGTGTQYF.

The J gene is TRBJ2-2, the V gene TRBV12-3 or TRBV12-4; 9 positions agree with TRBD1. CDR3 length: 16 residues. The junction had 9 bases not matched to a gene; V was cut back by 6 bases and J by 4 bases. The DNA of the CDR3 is TGTGCCAGCAGACATCCGGGACAGGGTAGCACCGGGGAGCTGTTTTTT. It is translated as CASRHPGQGSTGELFF.

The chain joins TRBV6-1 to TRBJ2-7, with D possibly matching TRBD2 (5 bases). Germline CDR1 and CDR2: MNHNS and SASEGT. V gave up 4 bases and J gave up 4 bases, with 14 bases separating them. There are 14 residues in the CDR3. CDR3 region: CASSVGGTGYEQYF. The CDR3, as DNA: TGTGCCAGCAGTGTGGGTGGTACGGGGTACGAGCAGTACTTC.

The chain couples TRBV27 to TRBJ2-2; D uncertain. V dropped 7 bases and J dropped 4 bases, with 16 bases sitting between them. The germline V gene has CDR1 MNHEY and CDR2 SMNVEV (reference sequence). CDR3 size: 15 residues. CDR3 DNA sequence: TGTGCCAGCAAGGGTAAAAGCTTAGTCACCGGGGAGCTGTTTTTT. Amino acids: CASKGKSLVTGELFF.